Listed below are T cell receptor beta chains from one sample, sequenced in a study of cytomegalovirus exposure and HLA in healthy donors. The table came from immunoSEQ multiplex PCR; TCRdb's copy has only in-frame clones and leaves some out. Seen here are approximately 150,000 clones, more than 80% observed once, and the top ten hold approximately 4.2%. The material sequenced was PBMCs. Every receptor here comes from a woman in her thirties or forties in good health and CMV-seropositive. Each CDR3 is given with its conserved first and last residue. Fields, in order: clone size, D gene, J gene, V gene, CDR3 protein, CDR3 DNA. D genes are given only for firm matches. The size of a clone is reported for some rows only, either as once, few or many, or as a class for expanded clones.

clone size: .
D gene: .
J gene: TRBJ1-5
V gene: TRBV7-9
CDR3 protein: CASSLDTADQPQHF
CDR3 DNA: TGTGCCAGCAGCTTAGATACAGCCGATCAGCCCCAGCATTTT

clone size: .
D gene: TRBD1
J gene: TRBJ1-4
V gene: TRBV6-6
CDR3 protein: CASSPYGQGYEKLFF
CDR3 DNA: TGTGCCAGCAGCCCATACGGACAGGGGTATGAAAAACTGTTTTTT

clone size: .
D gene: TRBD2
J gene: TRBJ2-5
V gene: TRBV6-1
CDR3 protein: CASAGGQPQYF
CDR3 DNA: TGTGCCAGCGCGGGAGGACAGCCCCAGTACTTC

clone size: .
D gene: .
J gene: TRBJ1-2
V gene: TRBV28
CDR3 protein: CASSLYGGRSSGYTF
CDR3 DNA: TGTGCCAGCAGTTTATACGGGGGGCGATCTTCCGGCTACACCTTC

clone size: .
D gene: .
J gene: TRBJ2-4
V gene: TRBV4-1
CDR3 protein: CASSLGGLAKNIQYF
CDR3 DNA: TGCGCCAGCAGCTTGGGTGGACTAGCCAAAAACATTCAGTACTTC

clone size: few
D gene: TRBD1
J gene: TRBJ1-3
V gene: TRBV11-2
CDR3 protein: CASSLVSGGSSGNTIYF
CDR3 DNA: TGTGCCAGCAGCTTAGTTTCAGGGGGGAGCTCTGGAAACACCATATATTTT

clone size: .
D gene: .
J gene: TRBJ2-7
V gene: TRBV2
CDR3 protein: CASSDRVYLGEQYF
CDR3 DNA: TGTGCCAGCAGTGACAGGGTATACTTAGGCGAGCAGTACTTC

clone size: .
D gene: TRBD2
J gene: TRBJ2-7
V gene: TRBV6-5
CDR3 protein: CASSRDQRGEQYF
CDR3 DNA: TGTGCCAGCAGTCGGGACCAGCGGGGAGAGCAGTACTTC

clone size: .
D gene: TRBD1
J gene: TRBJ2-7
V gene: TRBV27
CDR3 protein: CASSGGTGLSYEQYF
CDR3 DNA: TGTGCCAGCAGTGGGGGGACAGGCCTCTCCTACGAGCAGTACTTC

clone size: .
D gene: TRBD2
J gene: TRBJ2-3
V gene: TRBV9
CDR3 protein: CASSALAGGQLTDTQYF
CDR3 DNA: TGTGCCAGCAGCGCACTAGCGGGGGGACAACTTACAGATACGCAGTATTTT

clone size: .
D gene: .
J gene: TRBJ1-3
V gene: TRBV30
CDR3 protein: CAWSGGVSNTIYF
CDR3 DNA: TGTGCCTGGAGTGGGGGCGTGTCAAACACCATATATTTT

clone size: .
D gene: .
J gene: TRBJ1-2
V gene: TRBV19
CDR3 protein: CASSMEPRGGRYGYTF
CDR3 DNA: TGTGCCAGTAGTATGGAGCCCCGGGGAGGGCGGTATGGCTACACCTTC

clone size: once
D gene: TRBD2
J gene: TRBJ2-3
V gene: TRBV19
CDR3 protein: CASRLAGGTDTQYF
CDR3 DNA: TGTGCCAGTAGACTAGCGGGGGGCACAGATACGCAGTATTTT

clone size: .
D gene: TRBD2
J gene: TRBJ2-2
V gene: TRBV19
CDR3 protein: CASRAGGQDTGELFF
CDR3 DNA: TGTGCCAGTAGAGCGGGGGGGCAGGACACCGGGGAGCTGTTTTTT

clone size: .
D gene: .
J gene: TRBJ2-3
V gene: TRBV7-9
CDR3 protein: CASSLDKATDTQYF
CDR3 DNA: TGTGCCAGCAGCCTCGACAAGGCCACAGATACGCAGTATTTT

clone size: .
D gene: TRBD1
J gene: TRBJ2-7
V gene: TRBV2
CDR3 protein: CASSEGTGGFYEQYF
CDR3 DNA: TGTGCCAGCAGTGAGGGGACAGGGGGGTTCTACGAGCAGTACTTC